This T cell receptor (beta chain) originates from a study of TIL therapy for anti-PD-1-resistant metastatic lung cancer. Study-level findings and limits: TIL clonotype persistence in blood showed no apparent association with response.

This was the immunoSEQ v3 assay. Libraries were sequenced to 2 million to 2.5 million read pairs (survey) or roughly 4.5-6 million (deep). Only in-frame clones appear in the TCRdb table, and some are missing; sequencing was by immunoSEQ multiplex PCR. The sample shows just over 45,000 clones, roughly 85% of them seen only once. Germline V gene lookup returns CDR1 SEHNR and CDR2 FQNEAQ (reference sequence). CDR3 length: 14 residues. V was pared by 0 bases and J by 7 bases, with 9 bases between. The sample's time point: pre-treatment sample, taken before nivolumab and TIL therapy. With respect to this clone: Its target is not known.

This specimen consisted of blood, obtained at baseline. The chain links TRBV7-9 to TRBJ1-4; D unclear. This TCR came from a man in his 70s with non-small cell lung cancer. CDR3 nucleotide sequence: TGTGCCAGCAGCTTAGCCGGGGATGGTGAAAAACTGTTTTTT. Residues: CASSLAGDGEKLFF.